This TCR beta chain was profiled in a study of read filtering for tumor transcriptome and immune sequencing. Turning to the study itself: The cohort had 17 men and 14 to 15 women aged about 47 to 80, mean roughly 70 years.

The library was built from about 400 ng RNA with molecular barcoded adaptors for alpha/delta and beta/gamma chains. TCRdb passed the reads through MiXCR, listing each CDR3 protein once. The sample yields more than 20,000 distinct CDR3 sequences, around a fifth seen once. Germline V lookup: CDR1 SGHRS, CDR2 YFSETQ. CDR3 length: 15 residues. V was clipped by 3 bases and J by 1 base, with 10 bases between them. This clonotype was seen ten or more times. This TCR came from a donor at least 40 years old with multiple myeloma. The sequenced sample consisted of a population of CD138-negative cells sorted from bone marrow. This chain uses TRBV5-1 with TRBJ2-2, with a tentative D call TRBD2 (6 bases). CDR3 sequence (DNA): TGCGCCAGCAGCTCTAGCGTGATGAACACCGGGGAGCTGTTTTTT. It encodes CASSSSVMNTGELFF. Full variable domain (outside the CDR3, taken from reference TRBV5-1 and TRBJ2-2): KAGVTQTPRYLIKTRGQQVTLSCSPISGHRSVSWYQQTPGQGLQFLFEYFSETQRNKGNFPGRFSGRQFSNSRSEMNVSTLELGDSALYLCASSSSVMNTGELFFGEGSRLTVL.